Listed here are 7 T cell receptor beta chains from one sample, sequenced in a study of cytomegalovirus exposure and HLA in healthy donors. A multiplex PCR was run with 60 Vbeta primers and 13 Jbeta primers. Data came from immunoSEQ multiplex PCR; TCRdb stores just in-frame clones and leaves some out. The sample carries roughly 120,000 clones, around 75% recorded once. Sequencing was carried out using PBMCs. The source is a man between 60 and 70 years old in good health and CMV-seropositive.

This clone came up a few times. The chain couples TRBV5-8 to TRBJ2-7; maybe TRBD1 (6 bases). V gave up 4 bases and J gave up 3 bases, with 8 bases separating them. The CDR3 contains 12 residues. Germline-derived CDR1 and CDR2 are SGHTS and YDEGEE. In DNA form, the CDR3 reads TGTGCCAGCAGCGGGGACAACTACGAGCAGTACTTC. It codes for CASSGDNYEQYF.

This rearrangement joins TRBV2 to TRBJ1-5; TRBD1 might be the D (5 bases). The germline V gene encodes CDR1 SNHLY and CDR2 FYNNEI. The CDR3 has 14 amino acids. The V end was cut by 4 bases, the J end by 5 bases, with 12 bases between. This chain's CDR3 is CASSAQGQDQPQHF. The CDR3 DNA follows: TGTGCCAGCAGTGCCCAGGGTCAAGATCAGCCCCAGCATTTT.

The rearrangement links TRBV5-5 to TRBJ1-1; D is unresolved. V lost 0 bases to trimming and J lost 3 bases, with 18 bases between them. The CDR3 runs to 17 residues. Germline V gives CDR1 SGHKS, CDR2 YYEKEE (reference sequence). CDR3 sequence reads: CASSLVLSGIADTEAFF. The CDR3 DNA is TGTGCCAGCAGCTTGGTCCTCTCGGGGATCGCGGACACTGAAGCTTTCTTT.

This sequence joins TRBV19 and TRBJ2-3; 8 nucleotides match TRBD2. The CDR3 covers 17 residues. In germline, CDR1 is LNHDA, CDR2 SQIVND (reference sequence). After removal of 5 bases from V and 9 bases from J, the junction contained 19 bases not matched to a gene. In DNA, the CDR3 is TGTGCCAGTAGTCTTCAGCACGGAGCGGGGGAGAGAGGGACGCAGTATTTT. Protein product: CASSLQHGAGERGTQYF.

The rearrangement joins TRBV9 to TRBJ1-2; 8 bases line up with TRBD1. The ends lost 3 bases at V and 6 bases at J; junction bases unmatched: 7. This CDR3 is 14 amino acids long. Germline CDR1 reads SGDLS; CDR2 reads YYNGEE. The CDR3 region has the DNA TGTGCCAGCAGCGCGCCCCGGGACAGGAATGGCTACACCTTC. Translation gives CASSAPRDRNGYTF.

In regard to this clone: The identical CDR3 is also encoded by other nucleotide sequences in the sample. This chain links TRBV5-1 with TRBJ1-1, with no clear D. The V gene's germline CDR1 is SGHRS and CDR2 YFSETQ. The CDR3 spans 13 residues. V lost 1 base and J lost 1, with 5 bases in between. The CDR3 here is CASSLQENTEAFF. CDR3 nucleotides: TGCGCCAGCAGCTTGCAGGAGAACACTGAAGCTTTCTTT.

The rearrangement uses TRBV28 and TRBJ2-7, with 7 bases that match TRBD1. This CDR3 contains 14 residues. Trimming took 2 bases from V and 6 from J; bases not matched to a gene: 7. Germline CDR1 is MDHEN and CDR2 is SYDVKM. The CDR3 nucleotides are TGTGCCAGCAGTTTAGGACAGGCGCTTAGCGAGCAGTACTTC. Translated: CASSLGQALSEQYF.